Below are 19 T cell receptor beta chains sequenced from a single sample in a study of tissue T cells after allogeneic stem cell transplantation (dated by TCRdb to between 2021 and 2024). Receptors were amplified or captured by the immunoSEQ multiplex PCR assay. In its TCRdb copy, this immuneACCESS table keeps in-frame sequences only and misses some clones. Where compared with another copy, unresolved V genes explain less than half of these, and the others have no known cause. The sample profile shows fewer than 20,000 clones; about 70% of them were found once. The ten largest make up almost 0.95% of the sample. The sequencing sample was made of spleen. All receptors derive from a female BALB/c mouse in good health. For this strain, the MHC haplotype is H2-d.

With regard to this clone: Here the gene names and germline are mouse. The CDR3 is cut off 1 residue early in the read; its end comes from the germline J gene. V and J are TRBV13-1 and TRBJ2-3; 14 bases agree with TRBD2. V lost 0 bases to trimming and J lost 0 bases; unmatched junction nucleotides: 6. This CDR3 comprises 19 residues. CDR1 is NSHNY, CDR2 SYGAGN, per germline. CDR3 loop: CASSDEWDWGGASAETLYF. The sequenced part of the CDR3 DNA is TGTGCCAGCAGTGATGAGTGGGACTGGGGGGGCGCGAGTGCAGAAACGCTGTAT.

About this clone: Gene names and germline match the mouse. Read sequence stops 1 residue before the CDR3 end, and the germline J gene provides the missing end. This chain uses TRBV20 with TRBJ2-7; 8 nucleotides agree with TRBD1. The trim removed 2 bases at V and 4 bases at J, leaving 4 bases unmatched. The CDR3 contains 13 residues. Germline CDR1 GFQATS, CDR2 STVNSAI. CDR3 in amino acids: CGARLQGGYEQYF. CDR3 DNA (partial): TGTGGTGCTAGGTTACAGGGGGGATATGAACAGTAC. The full variable domain, with the rest looked up from reference TRBV20 and TRBJ2-7, is GALVYQYPRRTICKSGTSMRMECQAVGFQATSVAWYRQSPQKTFELIALSTVNSAIKYEQNFTQEKFPISHPNLSFSSMTVLNAYLEDRGLYLCGARLQGGYEQYFGPGTRLTVL.

On this clone itself: The gene symbols are mouse symbols. From the germline J gene comes the end of the CDR3, since the read stops 1 residue before it. V and J are TRBV13-2 and TRBJ1-4, with D unclear. This CDR3 has 11 residues. Germline V gene lookup returns CDR1 NNHNN and CDR2 SYGAGS (reference sequence). The V and J ends lost 1 base and 6 bases respectively, with 1 base between them. CDR3 region: CASGDHERLFF. Incomplete CDR3 DNA: TGTGCCAGCGGTGATCACGAAAGATTATTT.

With respect to this clone: Mouse gene names and germline throughout. CDR3 bases read: TGTGCCAGCAGTGAACAGGACCAAGACACCCAGTAC. Translation: CASSEQDQDTQY. The whole CDR3 protein is CASSEQDQDTQYF. V is TRBV13-3 and J is TRBJ2-5, with a weak D call TRBD1 (5 bases). The CDR3 is cut off 1 residue early in the read; its end comes from the germline J gene. CDR3 length equals 13 residues. Germline CDR1 and CDR2: NNHDY and SYVADS. Trimming stripped 2 bases from V and 1 base from J, with 5 bases between.

For this clone: Gene names refer to mouse genes. Read sequence stops 1 residue before the CDR3 end, and the germline J gene provides the missing end. This chain joins TRBV5 and TRBJ1-6; unclear D gene. TRBJ1-6 is assigned to the ORF class and has an uncertain function. Germline CDR1 reads LGHNA; CDR2 reads YNLKQL (reference sequence). The CDR3 length is 16 residues. V was shortened by 0 bases and J by 7 bases, with 13 bases between the two germline ends. Partial CDR3 DNA: TGTGCCAGCAGCCAAGATCACCAGGTGGGGAATTCGCCCCTCTAC. Residues: CASSQDHQVGNSPLY. The entire CDR3 protein is CASSQDHQVGNSPLYF.

A note on this clone: Gene names are the mouse ones. Read sequence stops 1 residue before the CDR3 end, and the germline J gene provides the missing end. This chain uses TRBV5 with TRBJ2-5; weak D call: TRBD2 (5 bases). The germline V gene has CDR1 LGHNA and CDR2 YNLKQL (reference sequence). The CDR3 is made up of 14 amino acids. Trimming removed 0 bases from V and 6 bases from J, with 10 bases in between. The CDR3 bases that were read are TGTGCCAGCAGCCAAGACGATGGGGTTGACACCCAGTAC. Its protein product is CASSQDDGVDTQY. The whole CDR3 sequence is CASSQDDGVDTQYF.

Comments on this clone: Any gene name here is a mouse gene name. Read coverage stops 1 residue before the CDR3 terminus; the germline J gene supplies the remainder. This chain uses TRBV1 with TRBJ1-3; tentatively, D is TRBD1 (5 bases). Per the germline V gene, CDR1 is NSQYPW and CDR2 is LRSPGD (reference sequence). The CDR3 covers 14 residues. V was pared by 4 bases and J by 0 bases, with 7 bases between. The part of the CDR3 DNA that was read is TGCACCTGCAGTGAGGACAATTCTGGAAATACGCTCTAT. Its translation: CTCSEDNSGNTLY. The whole CDR3 reads CTCSEDNSGNTLYF.

As to this clone: Genes and germline come from the mouse. The read ends 1 residue before the CDR3 terminus; that terminus is restored from the germline J gene. The V and J genes are TRBV13-2 and TRBJ2-5, with D tentatively TRBD1 or TRBD2 (5 bases each). The CDR3 loop spans 15 amino acids. CDR1 and CDR2 (germline): NNHNN, SYGAGS (reference sequence). V shed 2 bases and J shed 0 bases, with 10 bases lying between them. The CDR3: CASGDPRDNQDTQYF. The sequenced part of the CDR3 DNA is TGTGCCAGCGGTGACCCACGGGACAACCAAGACACCCAGTAC.

This clone was picked up a small number of times. Gene names follow the mouse nomenclature. The read terminates 1 residue ahead of where the CDR3 ends, so the germline J gene completes it. The gene calls are TRBV4 and TRBJ1-4; 10 bases match TRBD1. Germline loops: CDR1 LGHDT, CDR2 YNNKQL (reference sequence). This CDR3 contains 14 residues. Unmatched junction bases numbered 5, after V lost 6 bases and J lost 7 bases. The CDR3 here is CASRRQGAAERLFF. CDR3 bases read: TGTGCCAGCAGACGACAGGGGGCCGCCGAAAGATTATTT.

Worth noting for this clone: The gene names here belong to mouse. The CDR3 is cut off 1 residue early in the read; its end comes from the germline J gene. The rearrangement uses TRBV5 and TRBJ1-1, with 10 bases that match TRBD1. Germline assignment: CDR1 LGHNA and CDR2 YNLKQL (reference sequence). J lost 1 base, V lost 0 bases, and 5 bases had no gene match. This CDR3 spans 17 amino acids. The CDR3 is CASSQDPTGGGNTEVFF. CDR3 DNA (partial): TGTGCCAGCAGCCAAGATCCGACAGGGGGCGGGAACACAGAAGTCTTC.

Turning to this clone: The genes and germline here are from mouse. The CDR3 end is not reached by the read, which stops 1 residue before it; the germline J gene fills it in. V usage is TRBV5 and J usage is TRBJ2-7, with 9 bases that match TRBD2. The germline gives CDR1 LGHNA, CDR2 YNLKQL (reference sequence). V shed 4 bases and J 2 bases; nucleotides not matched to a gene: 0. CDR3 size: 13 residues. The CDR3 DNA, read in part, is TGTGCCAGCAGCCCTGGGGGGGCCTATGAACAGTAC. Amino acid sequence: CASSPGGAYEQY. The CDR3 in full is CASSPGGAYEQYF.

Turning to this clone: All gene names here are mouse names. The read ends 1 residue before the CDR3 terminus; that terminus is restored from the germline J gene. The chain combines TRBV13-2 with TRBJ2-3; TRBD1 or TRBD2 may be the D gene (6 bases each). Looked up from germline, CDR1 is NNHNN and CDR2 is SYGAGS (reference sequence). V lost 7 bases and J lost 1, with 7 bases in between. The CDR3 is made up of 12 amino acids. The sequenced part of the CDR3 DNA is TGTGCCAGCAGGGGGGGTGCAGAAACGCTGTAT. It encodes CASRGGAETLY. The whole CDR3 protein is CASRGGAETLYF.

Notes on this clone: Gene names and germline refer to mouse. The CDR3 end lies 1 residue beyond the end of the read and is filled in from the germline J gene. V gene TRBV13-2 combines with J gene TRBJ2-7; TRBD2 matches at 10 bases. The V gene end was trimmed by 7 bases and the J gene end by 6 bases; junction bases not matched to a gene: 13. CDR1 NNHNN and CDR2 SYGAGS come from the germline V gene (reference sequence). The CDR3 has 15 amino acids. CDR3 DNA (partial): TGTGCCAGCAGTGGTATCCTGGGGGGGCGCGTTGAACAGTAC. Translating gives CASSGILGGRVEQY. The entire CDR3 sequence reads CASSGILGGRVEQYF.

The sample holds a few counts of this clone. The gene names given are mouse names. The read ends 1 residue early relative to the CDR3; the germline J gene fills the gap. V and J are TRBV2 and TRBJ2-7, with a possible D match to TRBD2 (6 bases). Germline assignment: CDR1 LGHNA and CDR2 YSYQKL. The CDR3 totals 12 residues. The ends were cut back, 2 bases at V and 4 bases at J, with 6 bases in the middle. The CDR3 loop reads CASSQLGYEQYF. The CDR3 bases that were read are TGTGCCAGCAGCCAACTGGGGTATGAACAGTAC.

Regarding this clone: Gene and germline names: mouse. The read comes to an end 1 residue before the CDR3 does, leaving the germline J gene to fill in the end. The chain links TRBV2 to TRBJ1-1; D call uncertain. From germline, CDR1 is LGHNA and CDR2 YSYQKL. The CDR3 sequence is 12 residues long. Between the trimmed V and J ends, which lost 6 bases and 1 base, there was a span of 6 bases. The CDR3 spells CASRPGNTEVFF. CDR3 DNA (partial): TGTGCCAGCAGACCCGGGAACACAGAAGTCTTC.

Worth noting for this clone: Mouse germline and gene names are used. The read terminates 1 residue before the CDR3 end, so the remaining end is supplied by the germline J gene. This rearrangement joins TRBV13-3 to TRBJ2-5; 9 bases line up with TRBD2. The CDR3 has 14 residues. V trimming: 5 bases; J trimming: 3 bases; junction bases outside the gene matches: 4. Germline CDR1 and CDR2: NNHDY and SYVADS. The CDR3 protein is CASRTGGSQDTQYF. CDR3 DNA (partial): TGTGCCAGCAGAACTGGGGGGTCACAAGACACCCAGTAC.

This clone showed up just a few times. The genes are named according to mouse. From the germline J gene comes the end of the CDR3, since the read stops 1 residue before it. The chain has TRBV13-1 and TRBJ1-4, with 8 positions matching TRBD1. This CDR3 has 14 residues. V shed 2 bases and J 6 bases; nucleotides not matched to a gene: 3. Germline V gene lookup returns CDR1 NSHNY and CDR2 SYGAGN. CDR3 region: CASSDRGRDERLFF. CDR3 DNA (partial): TGTGCCAGCAGTGACAGGGGGCGCGACGAAAGATTATTT.

This clone was seen a few times. All gene names here are mouse names. Read data end 1 residue before the CDR3 end; the end is taken from the germline J gene. V gene TRBV13-1 combines with J gene TRBJ1-3; the D gene is possibly TRBD1 (6 bases). Per the germline V gene, CDR1 is NSHNY and CDR2 is SYGAGN. The CDR3 runs 14 residues. V lost 4 bases and J 0 bases, leaving 8 bases between the germline ends. The CDR3 DNA, read in part, is TGTGCCAGCAGTCGGGACACTTCTGGAAATACGCTCTAT. It encodes CASSRDTSGNTLY. From start to end, the CDR3 is CASSRDTSGNTLYF.

This clone has only a few counts. The gene names here belong to mouse. The read is 1 residue too short to cover the CDR3 end, so that end is filled in from the germline J gene. V and J are TRBV2 and TRBJ2-1; D is ambiguous. The germline CDR1 and CDR2 sequences are LGHNA and YSYQKL. This CDR3 is built from 11 residues. V gave up 0 bases and J gave up 6 bases, with 0 bases separating them. The DNA read from the CDR3 is TGTGCCAGCAGCCAAGATGCTGAGCAGTTC. As protein: CASSQDAEQF. The entire CDR3 reads CASSQDAEQFF.